The following is a T cell receptor beta chain sequence with its context. Its binding antigen is unknown. No much larger clone exists at a distance of one base, and base qualities are not known. PBMCs were isolated by Ficoll-Paque density gradient centrifugation. This entry comes from a study of T-cell memory formation after mild COVID-19 (dated by TCRdb to about 2021). Broadly, across the study: TCR sequence clusters from the two donors were largely donor specific. Two young, previously healthy adult volunteers, one female and one male, were included in the cohort. In a couple of donors, T-cell clones that expanded and contracted after mild COVID-19 were followed by sequencing TCRalpha and TCRbeta repertoires longitudinally. Broader findings and caveats from the paper: SARS-CoV-2 specificity was not confirmed for the second-wave clones peaking on day 37. Clones contracting from day 15 to 85 had balanced CD4/CD8 phenotypes, while a second wave expanding from day 15 to 37 was biased towards CD4+. Some responding clones were found in pre-infection memory, which suggests that pre-existing cross-reactive memory T cells took part in the SARS-CoV-2 response. The study covered only a couple of mild cases, and larger cohorts including severe cases with pre-infection samples were considered necessary. Contracting CD4+ clones turned up mainly in the CM and EM memory subsets, whereas EMRA was where CD8+ clones were enriched.

Sequencing took place on an Illumina NovaSeq 6000. TCRalpha and TCRbeta cDNA libraries were constructed by 5'RACE with constant-segment primers, with sample barcodes and unique molecular identifiers being introduced. Trizol reagent was used to extract RNA from every sample. Library amplification was performed in two PCR steps, and a second sample barcode and Illumina TruSeq adapters were introduced in the second step. Sequencing of the libraries was done on an Illumina NovaSeq, producing 2 x 150 bp paired-end reads. The authors processed their data as follows. Demultiplexing of reads and collapsing into UMI-guided consensus sequences were performed with migec v1.2.7. Using mixcr v2.1.11, UMI consensuses were aligned to TRA and TRB V and J templates and then assembled into clonotypes. Expanded or contracted clonotypes were those called significant by both edgeR and NoisET, with noise models trained on biological replicates. For edgeR calls, the cutoffs were a false discovery rate-adjusted p below 0.01 and a log2 fold-change threshold of 1. As an exploratory analysis of dynamics, max-normalized trajectories of the 1000 most abundant clonotypes were examined with PCA combined with hierarchical clustering. Separately sequenced CD4+ and CD8+ repertoires were used to assign a CD4 or CD8 phenotype to each responding clone. TCRdb reran the public reads through fastp at Q25 and MiXCR, keeping productive beta chains. One record per CDR3 amino acid sequence lists the most common genes and DNA. It is TCRdb's table, rather than the study itself, that gives the V and J calls and clone size. Within this sample are some 40,000 distinct CDR3 sequences, with around 6.1% of them counted one time only. Jointly, the top ten make up 0.7% to 0.9% of the sample.

The sequencing sample was made of PBMCs or a T cell subset sorted from them (not recorded which). This sequence was found in an adult who had mild COVID-19 (a few samples of this study predate the infection). The sample titles of this study are shuffled in the database, so cell type and time point are left out.

The CDR3 amino acid sequence is: CASSPPGSYNEQFF. The nucleotides read TGTGCCAGCAGCCCTCCGGGCTCCTACAATGAGCAGTTCTTC. The rearranged segments are TRBV7-3 and TRBJ2-1; too little of a D gene remains to name it. The CDR3 goes from the cysteine to the phenylalanine over 14 residues. Only the CDR3 DNA stays, 42 bases, in frame from base 1. Taken from the germline V gene, the CDR1 and CDR2 loops are SGHTA and FQGTGA. V is pared back by 5 bases and J by 0 bases, with 8 bases lying between the germline termini.